The 32 T cell receptor beta chains presented below share a single source sample, sequenced in a study of blood T cells in healthy people across ages. For the second PCR, which ran for roughly 7 to 11 cycles, a sample-barcoded 5' primer and a J-beta primer mix were used. TCRdb recomputed calls from the 5' RACE reads with MiXCR, one row per CDR3 protein. This sample has roughly 700,000 distinct CDR3 sequences, with over 45% found just once. The sample was blood. These receptors were taken from an older woman in good health.

This chain connects TRBV20-1 to TRBJ2-2; TRBD2 matches at 7 bases. The CDR3 consists of 15 residues. Germline CDR1 and CDR2: DFQATT and SNEGSKA (reference sequence). Losses at the gene ends were 2 bases for V and 2 bases for J; bases not matched to a gene: 5. The CDR3 region is CSARRGELNTGELFF. The CDR3 bases are TGCAGTGCTAGACGGGGGGAACTAAACACCGGGGAGCTGTTTTTT.

V usage is TRBV10-3 and J usage is TRBJ2-4; TRBD1 matches at 7 bases. Judging by the DNA end, TRBJ2-7 fits better; the J call may be wrong. This CDR3 region has 13 residues. Germline lookup yields CDR1 ENHRY and CDR2 SYGVKD. The CDR3: CAISGQGISEQYF. For the CDR3, the DNA is TGTGCCATCAGTGGACAGGGTATCTCCGAGCAGTACTTC.

The V call is TRBV7-2, the J call TRBJ2-7; no clear D gene. V lost 2 bases and J lost 0, with 8 bases in between. Germline V lookup: CDR1 SGHTA, CDR2 FQGNSA. CDR3 length: 14 amino acids. DNA for the CDR3: TGTGCCAGCAGCTTACATAGCAGCTCCTACGAGCAGTACTTC. Translating it yields CASSLHSSSYEQYF.

The chain is built from TRBV20-1 and TRBJ2-3; the match to TRBD2 covers 14 bases. Per germline, CDR1 DFQATT and CDR2 SNEGSKA (reference sequence). J lost 4 bases, V lost 5 bases, and 14 bases had no gene match. The CDR3 totals 18 residues. The CDR3 DNA is TGCAGTGCTTCTGGACTAGCGGGAGGACCCATTAGCGCAGATACGCAGTATTTT. Amino acid sequence: CSASGLAGGPISADTQYF.

V is TRBV20-1 and J is TRBJ1-5; 7 nucleotides match TRBD1. The ends lost 5 bases at V and 4 bases at J; junction bases unmatched: 8. Germline V gives CDR1 DFQATT, CDR2 SNEGSKA (reference sequence). This CDR3 region has 14 residues. The CDR3 nucleotides read TGCAGTGCTTACCGACAGGGTCCTAATCAGCCCCAGCATTTT. It specifies CSAYRQGPNQPQHF.

This chain links TRBV20-1 with TRBJ2-7, with 11 bases aligning to TRBD1. This CDR3 is 14 amino acids long. The germline CDR1 and CDR2 sequences are DFQATT and SNEGSKA (reference sequence). After removal of 6 bases from V and 4 bases from J, the junction contained 8 bases not matched to a gene. The CDR3 reads CSANPGQGAYEQYF. CDR3 nucleotide sequence: TGCAGTGCAAACCCCGGACAGGGGGCATACGAGCAGTACTTC.

The chain carries TRBV10-3 and TRBJ2-1; TRBD1 matches 8 bases. J lost 5 bases, V lost 5 bases, and 8 bases had no gene match. This CDR3 spans 15 amino acids. Looked up from germline, CDR1 is ENHRY and CDR2 is SYGVKD. Written as DNA, the CDR3 is TGTGCCATCAGTTCTCAGGACAGGGTTAACAATGAGCAGTTCTTC. As protein: CAISSQDRVNNEQFF.

There are a few counts of this clonotype. This chain links TRBV9 with TRBJ1-2, with 7 bases lining up with TRBD1. The V gene end was trimmed by 0 bases and the J gene end by 6 bases; junction bases not matched to a gene: 5. The length of the CDR3 is 14 residues. Germline loops: CDR1 SGDLS, CDR2 YYNGEE. CDR3 loop: CASSVAEGANGYTF. DNA for the CDR3: TGTGCCAGCAGCGTAGCGGAGGGGGCGAATGGCTACACCTTC.

With respect to this clonotype: This may stem from a read error, because a much larger clone lies one nucleotide away. The rearrangement links TRBV29-1 to TRBJ2-6; TRBD1 might be the D (5 bases). This CDR3 is 15 amino acids long. CDR1 and CDR2 (germline): SQVTM, ANQGSEA. CDR3: CSVANRDSGANDLTF. The DNA of the CDR3 is TGCAGCGTTGCGAATAGAGACTCTGGGGCCAACGACCTGACTTTC.

This clonotype was observed a few times. This CDR3 is CASSANIGSYGYTF. The DNA for the CDR3 is TGTGCCAGCAGTGCTAACATCGGGTCCTATGGCTACACCTTC. This sequence joins TRBV2 and TRBJ1-2; D remains unclear. CDR1 SNHLY and CDR2 FYNNEI come from the germline V gene. V lost 4 bases and J lost 4, with 13 bases in between. This CDR3 comprises 14 residues.

The chain employs TRBV29-1 and TRBJ2-5; 7 bases are shared with TRBD2. The J call may be mistaken, given a closer DNA end match to TRBJ2-7. The germline V gene encodes CDR1 SQVTM and CDR2 ANQGSEA. This CDR3 comprises 13 residues. The CDR3 region is CSVELWEGDEQYF. The DNA of the CDR3 is TGCAGCGTTGAATTGTGGGAGGGCGACGAGCAGTACTTC.

This chain joins TRBV5-1 and TRBJ2-7; TRBD2 aligns across 10 bases. V shed 2 bases and J 2 bases; nucleotides not matched to a gene: 7. This CDR3 region has 16 residues. Germline values: CDR1 SGHRS, CDR2 YFSETQ. CDR3 region: CASSFTSGVTPYEQYF. The CDR3 nucleotides read TGCGCCAGCAGCTTTACTAGCGGGGTGACCCCCTACGAGCAGTACTTC.

This clonotype has more than one count but fewer than ten. The CDR3 bases are TGCGCCAGCAGCTTCTCCGGGGACGAGCAGTACTTC. Residues: CASSFSGDEQYF. This chain links TRBV5-1 with TRBJ2-4; D is perhaps TRBD2 (5 bases). The J call may not be correct, given that the DNA end is closer to TRBJ2-7. This CDR3 is built from 12 residues. Germline assignment: CDR1 SGHRS and CDR2 YFSETQ.

This rearrangement joins TRBV24-1 to TRBJ2-1, with TRBD1 matching over 10 bases. Per the germline V gene, CDR1 is KGHDR and CDR2 is SFDVKD. CDR3 size: 14 residues. V shed 4 bases and J 10 bases; nucleotides not matched to a gene: 6. CDR3 sequence (DNA): TGTGCCACCAGTGAGGGACAGGGGTTCTACGAGCAGTTCTTC. Amino acid sequence: CATSEGQGFYEQFF.

V usage is TRBV5-1 and J usage is TRBJ2-7; no clear D. The CDR3 has 14 amino acids. Germline V gene data show CDR1 as SGHRS and CDR2 as YFSETQ. The ends were cut back, 4 bases at V and 5 bases at J, with 16 bases in the middle. CDR3 sequence: CASSDTPWGHEQYF. The CDR3, as DNA: TGCGCCAGCAGCGACACCCCGTGGGGTCACGAGCAGTACTTC.

The V call is TRBV6-6, the J call TRBJ1-4, with D possibly being TRBD1 (5 bases). The germline V and J ends were trimmed by 7 bases and 5 bases, with 11 bases remaining between them. CDR1 and CDR2 (germline): MNHNY, SVGAGI (reference sequence). CDR3 length: 13 residues. The CDR3 reads CASNPGRNEKLFF. DNA for the CDR3: TGTGCCAGCAATCCGGGACGCAATGAAAAACTGTTTTTT.

This chain joins TRBV20-1 and TRBJ2-5, with TRBD1 matching 8 bases. The trim removed 5 bases at V and 2 bases at J, leaving 7 bases unmatched. Germline CDR1 reads DFQATT; CDR2 reads SNEGSKA (reference sequence). This CDR3 spans 14 amino acids. CDR3 coding DNA: TGCAGTGCTTTCCCTGACAGGGGACAAGAGACCCAGTACTTC. This sequence encodes CSAFPDRGQETQYF.

This clonotype was counted a few times. This chain joins TRBV4-1 and TRBJ2-7, with no clear D. There are 14 residues in the CDR3. The V end was cut by 0 bases, the J end by 0 bases, with 6 bases between. The germline CDR1 and CDR2 sequences are MGHRA and YSYEKL. CDR3 sequence (DNA): TGCGCCAGCAGCCAAGAAATGGACTCCTACGAGCAGTACTTC. Translated, it gives CASSQEMDSYEQYF.

The chain has TRBV7-2 and TRBJ1-1; D remains unclear. Trimming took 5 bases from V and 2 from J, leaving 9 bases between them. Germline CDR1 SGHTA, CDR2 FQGNSA. CDR3 length: 13 amino acids. Here the CDR3 reads CASSRAFNTEAFF. The DNA for the CDR3 is TGTGCCAGCAGCCGAGCATTTAACACTGAAGCTTTCTTT.

The chain joins TRBV5-1 to TRBJ1-6, with D uncertain. Per the germline V gene, CDR1 is SGHRS and CDR2 is YFSETQ. This CDR3 has 15 amino acids. Trimming cost V 4 bases and J 4 bases, with 12 bases left between them. In DNA, the CDR3 is TGCGCCAGCAGCCTCAGACTGGGTTATAATTCACCCCTCCACTTT. Amino acid sequence: CASSLRLGYNSPLHF.

This chain links TRBV5-1 with TRBJ2-6, with D possibly matching TRBD1 (5 bases). Germline-derived CDR1 and CDR2 are SGHRS and YFSETQ. The CDR3 length is 16 residues. V lost 4 bases and J lost 2, with 13 bases in between. CDR3 region: CASSLTGATGANVLTF. The CDR3, as DNA: TGCGCCAGCAGCCTAACAGGCGCCACTGGGGCCAACGTCCTGACTTTC.

This clonotype was seen ten or more times. The chain has TRBV7-9 and TRBJ2-2; 11 nucleotides align to TRBD1. Germline loops: CDR1 SEHNR, CDR2 FQNEAQ (reference sequence). V trimming: 8 bases; J trimming: 5 bases; junction bases outside the gene matches: 4. The CDR3 consists of 14 residues. CDR3 in DNA: TGTGCCAGCCCGGACAGGGGGCCGACCGGGGAGCTGTTTTTT. It specifies CASPDRGPTGELFF.

This sequence joins TRBV5-6 and TRBJ2-3, with 13 bases aligning to TRBD2. Trimming took 4 bases from V and 4 from J; bases not matched to a gene: 9. This CDR3 contains 17 residues. Looked up from germline, CDR1 is SGHDT and CDR2 is YYEEEE. CDR3 residues: CASSPERTSGRADTQYF. Written as DNA, the CDR3 is TGTGCCAGCAGCCCAGAGAGGACTAGCGGGAGAGCAGATACGCAGTATTTT.

The chain links TRBV5-4 to TRBJ1-1, with D possibly being TRBD1 (6 bases). Germline loops: CDR1 SGHNT, CDR2 YYREEE (reference sequence). Trimming cost V 3 bases and J 1 base, with 16 bases left between them. The CDR3 totals 16 residues. The CDR3 DNA reads TGTGCCAGCAGCTGGGGGCAGGGGCGCTCGAACACTGAAGCTTTCTTT. It translates to CASSWGQGRSNTEAFF.

The rearrangement joins TRBV6-2 or TRBV6-3 to TRBJ2-1, with TRBD2 as a possible D gene (6 bases). The CDR3 is 17 amino acids. V shed 2 bases and J shed 5 bases, with 19 bases lying between them. CDR1 is MNHEY, CDR2 SVGEGT, per germline. The CDR3 protein is CASSYPGGGTRNNEQFF. CDR3 sequence (DNA): TGTGCCAGCAGTTACCCCGGTGGCGGGACGCGGAACAATGAGCAGTTCTTC.

The table lists this clonotype with a few counts. This chain links TRBV5-1 with TRBJ2-5; 8 bases agree with TRBD1. This CDR3 has 15 amino acids. V shed 5 bases, J shed 5 bases, and the junction held 11 bases outside the gene matches. Germline V lookup: CDR1 SGHRS, CDR2 YFSETQ. The CDR3, as DNA: TGCGCCAGCAGTTTCCAACCGACAGGGGCGGAGACCCAGTACTTC. It translates to CASSFQPTGAETQYF.

The CDR3 loop is CASSQGDPAPIKQFF. For the CDR3, the DNA is TGTGCCAGCTCTCAGGGGGATCCTGCACCCATAAAGCAGTTCTTC. The chain carries TRBV18 and TRBJ2-1, with 7 bases matching TRBD1. The CDR3 is 15 residues long. Germline V gene sequence: CDR1 KGHSH, CDR2 LQKENI. J was trimmed by 11 bases and V by 6 bases; bases with no gene match: 16.

As concerns this clonotype: A single base separates this from a much larger clone, so it may be a read error. The chain links TRBV4-3 to TRBJ2-3; D not certain. The CDR3 length is 13 residues. V shed 0 bases and J shed 6 bases, with 7 bases lying between them. The V gene's germline CDR1 is LGHNA and CDR2 YSLEER. The CDR3 DNA reads as TGCGCCAGCAGCCAAGATTGGCGGGATACGCAGTATTTT. This translates into CASSQDWRDTQYF.

Notes on this clonotype: A read error is possible here, since a much larger clone lies one base away. The gene calls are TRBV29-1 and TRBJ2-5; D call uncertain. Matching the DNA end better, TRBJ2-7 makes the J call doubtful. The CDR3 covers 12 residues. From germline, CDR1 is SQVTM and CDR2 ANQGSEA. The CDR3 region is CSVEGDSHEQYF. CDR3 DNA: TGCAGCGTTGAAGGTGATTCCCACGAGCAGTACTTC.

This clonotype showed up just a few times. The chain is built from TRBV20-1 and TRBJ2-2; 9 nucleotides agree with TRBD1. The germline V gene encodes CDR1 DFQATT and CDR2 SNEGSKA (reference sequence). With 5 bases clipped from V and 3 bases from J, the junction kept 7 bases outside the gene matches. The CDR3 consists of 15 residues. The CDR3 reads CSAQTGGLDTGELFF. CDR3 in DNA: TGCAGTGCTCAAACAGGGGGCCTGGACACCGGGGAGCTGTTTTTT.

This chain uses TRBV7-9 with TRBJ2-3, with 8 bases fitting TRBD2. CDR1 is SEHNR and CDR2 is FQNEAQ in the germline V gene (reference sequence). The junction had 9 bases not matched to a gene; V was cut back by 4 bases and J by 3 bases. The CDR3 is 16 amino acids. The CDR3 loop reads CASSSLAGLGTDTQYF. The CDR3 region has the DNA TGTGCCAGCAGCTCCTTAGCGGGACTTGGAACAGATACGCAGTATTTT.

The chain is built from TRBV28 and TRBJ2-7; 9 bases agree with TRBD2. Germline V gives CDR1 MDHEN, CDR2 SYDVKM. Trimming removed 4 bases from V and 3 bases from J; junction bases left unmatched: 7. CDR3 length: 15 amino acids. CDR3 protein: CASSSGTSPNYEQYF. The CDR3, as DNA: TGTGCCAGCAGTTCCGGGACTAGCCCGAACTACGAGCAGTACTTC.